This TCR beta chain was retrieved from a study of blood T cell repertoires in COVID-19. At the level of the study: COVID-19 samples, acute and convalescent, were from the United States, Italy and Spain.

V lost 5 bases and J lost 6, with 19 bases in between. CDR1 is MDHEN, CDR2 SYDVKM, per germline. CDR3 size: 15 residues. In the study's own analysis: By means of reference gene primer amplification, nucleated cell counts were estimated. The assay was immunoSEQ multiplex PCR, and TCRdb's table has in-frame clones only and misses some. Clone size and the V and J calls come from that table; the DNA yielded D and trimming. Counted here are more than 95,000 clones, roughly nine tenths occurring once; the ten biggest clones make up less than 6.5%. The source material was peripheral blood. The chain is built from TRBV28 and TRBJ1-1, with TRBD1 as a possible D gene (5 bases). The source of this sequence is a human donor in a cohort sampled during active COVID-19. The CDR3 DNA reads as TGTGCCAGCAGTGGAACCGGGACTAGGACGTCTGAAGCTTTCTTT. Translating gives CASSGTGTRTSEAFF.